This TCR beta chain is from a study of blood T cell repertoires in COVID-19. V was pared by 2 bases and J by 3 bases, with 3 bases of the junction left unmatched. This CDR3 is 15 amino acids long. CDR1 and CDR2 (germline): SGHRS, YFSETQ. Measured with immunoSEQ multiplex PCR; TCRdb has only the in-frame clones, and not every one. The sample shows about 100,000 clones, around 84% of them seen only once. This clone showed up just a few times. Sequenced sample: peripheral blood. The sequence was obtained from a woman in her 70s with active or convalescent COVID-19. The rearrangement links TRBV5-1 to TRBJ2-1; 9 bases are a match to TRBD2. CDR3 amino acids: CASSLSSGVYNEQFF. CDR3 sequence (DNA): TGCGCCAGCAGCTTATCTAGCGGGGTCTACAATGAGCAGTTCTTC.